This T cell receptor (beta chain) was captured in a study of blood T cell repertoires in COVID-19. Study in general: Both acute and convalescent COVID-19 samples were obtained from the United States, Italy and Spain. T cells, B-cell-depleted T cells, or PBMCs provided the cDNA or gDNA that served as material.

J gave up 3 bases and V 3 bases, and 5 bases lay outside the gene matches. Germline assignment: CDR1 SEHNR and CDR2 FQNEAQ (reference sequence). This CDR3 is 16 amino acids long. Original methodology: Amplified reference gene primers provided the basis for estimating nucleated cell counts. Assay used: immunoSEQ multiplex PCR; TCRdb lists only in-frame clones, some missing. That table is the source of V, J and clone size, and D and trimming were worked out from the DNA. The sample contains 10,000 to 15,000 clones, around 82% of which appear only once. Sample: peripheral blood. The receptor was isolated from a human donor in a cohort sampled during active COVID-19. The J gene is TRBJ2-3, the V gene TRBV7-9; the match to TRBD2 covers 11 bases. CDR3 sequence: CASSFPGTSGTDTQYF. In DNA, the CDR3 is TGTGCCAGCAGCTTCCCCGGGACTAGCGGTACAGATACGCAGTATTTT.